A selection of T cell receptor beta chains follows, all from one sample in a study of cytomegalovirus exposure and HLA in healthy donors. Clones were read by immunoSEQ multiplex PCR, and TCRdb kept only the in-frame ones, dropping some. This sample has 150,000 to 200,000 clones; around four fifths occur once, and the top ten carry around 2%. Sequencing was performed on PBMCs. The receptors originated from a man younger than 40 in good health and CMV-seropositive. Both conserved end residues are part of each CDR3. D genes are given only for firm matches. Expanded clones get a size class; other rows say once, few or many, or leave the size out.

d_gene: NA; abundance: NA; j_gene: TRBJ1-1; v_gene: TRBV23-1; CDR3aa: CASRGGVTLLRLRTKVNTEAFF; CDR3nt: TGCGCCAGCCGGGGGGGGGTGACGCTTCTTAGGTTAAGGACAAAAGTGAACACTGAAGCTTTCTTT
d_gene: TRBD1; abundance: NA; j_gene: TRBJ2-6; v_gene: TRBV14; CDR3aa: CASSPMGTGHLSGANVLTF; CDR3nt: TGTGCCAGCAGCCCCATGGGGACAGGCCATCTCTCTGGGGCCAACGTCCTGACTTTC
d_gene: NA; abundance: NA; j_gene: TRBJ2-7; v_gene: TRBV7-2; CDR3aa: CASSPGTVYEQYF; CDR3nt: TGTGCCAGCAGCCCCGGGACTGTCTACGAGCAGTACTTC
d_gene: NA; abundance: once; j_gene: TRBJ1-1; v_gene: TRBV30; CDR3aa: CAWSVADLNTEAFF; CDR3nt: TGTGCCTGGAGTGTAGCCGATTTGAACACTGAAGCTTTCTTT
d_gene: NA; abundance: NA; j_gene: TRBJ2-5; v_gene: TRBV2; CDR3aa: CASSELGGETQYF; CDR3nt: TGTGCCAGCAGTGAGCTGGGCGGGGAGACCCAGTACTTC
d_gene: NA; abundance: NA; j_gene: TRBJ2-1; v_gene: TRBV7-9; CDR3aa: CASERKQGGDNEQFF; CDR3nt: TGTGCCAGCGAAAGAAAACAGGGCGGTGACAATGAGCAGTTCTTC
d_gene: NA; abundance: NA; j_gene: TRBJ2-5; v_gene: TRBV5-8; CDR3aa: CASHPIGQIQETQYF; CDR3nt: TGTGCCAGCCACCCAATTGGACAGATCCAAGAGACCCAGTACTTC
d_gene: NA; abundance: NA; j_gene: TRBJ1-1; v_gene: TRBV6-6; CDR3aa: CASSLGGHLNTEAFF; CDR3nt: TGTGCCAGCAGCCTTGGCGGACACCTGAACACTGAAGCTTTCTTT
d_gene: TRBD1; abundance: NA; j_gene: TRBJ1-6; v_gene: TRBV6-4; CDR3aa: CASRGGQGSKPYNSPLHF; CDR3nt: TGTGCCAGCAGGGGGGGACAGGGGTCCAAACCCTATAATTCACCCCTCCACTTT
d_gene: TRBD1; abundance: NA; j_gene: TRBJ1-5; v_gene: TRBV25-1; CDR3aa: CASTGTGTQPQHF; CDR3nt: TGTGCCAGCACCGGGACAGGGACTCAGCCCCAGCATTTT
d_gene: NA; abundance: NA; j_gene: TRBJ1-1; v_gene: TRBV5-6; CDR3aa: CASSETVNTEAFF; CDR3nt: TGTGCCAGCAGCGAGACAGTGAACACTGAAGCTTTCTTT
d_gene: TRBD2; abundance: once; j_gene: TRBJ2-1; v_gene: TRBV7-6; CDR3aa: CASSLAIGLAGGLTYNEQFF; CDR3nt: TGTGCCAGCAGCTTAGCTATTGGACTAGCGGGGGGACTAACCTACAATGAGCAGTTCTTC
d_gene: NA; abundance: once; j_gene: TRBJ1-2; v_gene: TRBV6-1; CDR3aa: CASSYDRLYGYTF; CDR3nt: TGTGCCAGCAGCTACGACAGGCTTTATGGCTACACCTTC
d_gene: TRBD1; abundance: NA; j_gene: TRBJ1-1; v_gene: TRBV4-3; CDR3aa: CASSLRTGDLNTEAFF; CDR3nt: TGCGCCAGCAGCTTGCGGACAGGGGACCTGAACACTGAAGCTTTCTTT
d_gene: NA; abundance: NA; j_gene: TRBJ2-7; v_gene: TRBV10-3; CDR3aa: CAISEVRRETYEQYF; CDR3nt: TGTGCCATCAGTGAGGTCAGACGGGAGACCTACGAGCAGTACTTC
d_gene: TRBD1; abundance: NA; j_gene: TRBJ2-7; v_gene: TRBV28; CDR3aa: CASSFQDRVNEQYF; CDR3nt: TGTGCCAGCAGTTTCCAGGACAGGGTTAACGAGCAGTACTTC
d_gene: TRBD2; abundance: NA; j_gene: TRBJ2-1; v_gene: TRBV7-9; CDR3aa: CASSPLPRGGADEQFF; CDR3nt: TGTGCCAGCAGCCCTCTCCCACGCGGGGGGGCTGATGAGCAGTTCTTC
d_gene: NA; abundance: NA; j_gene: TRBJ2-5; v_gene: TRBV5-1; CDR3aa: CASSLSLAQETQYF; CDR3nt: TGCGCCAGCAGCTTATCGCTAGCGCAGGAGACCCAGTACTTC
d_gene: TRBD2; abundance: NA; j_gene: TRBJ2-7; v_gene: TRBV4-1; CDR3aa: CASSQEASGEYEQYF; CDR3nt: TGCGCCAGCAGCCAAGAGGCTAGCGGGGAGTACGAGCAGTACTTC
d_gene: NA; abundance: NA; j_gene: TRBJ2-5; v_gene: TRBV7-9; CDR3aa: CASSLVLARQETQYF; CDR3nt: TGTGCCAGCAGCTTAGTCCTAGCGCGTCAAGAGACCCAGTACTTC
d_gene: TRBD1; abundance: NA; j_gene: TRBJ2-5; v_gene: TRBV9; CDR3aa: CASSVGPGQRETQYF; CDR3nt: TGTGCCAGCAGCGTAGGGCCGGGACAGCGAGAGACCCAGTACTTC
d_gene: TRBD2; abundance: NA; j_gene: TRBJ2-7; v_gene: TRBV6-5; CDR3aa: CASSYSTRGGQYEQYF; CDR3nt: TGTGCCAGCAGTTACTCAACGCGGGGGGGCCAGTACGAGCAGTACTTC
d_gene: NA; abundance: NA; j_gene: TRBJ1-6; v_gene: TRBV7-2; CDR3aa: CASSLWETGSYNSPLHF; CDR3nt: TGTGCCAGCAGCCTATGGGAGACAGGCTCCTATAATTCACCCCTCCACTTT
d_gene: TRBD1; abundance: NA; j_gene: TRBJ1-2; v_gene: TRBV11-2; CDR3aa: CASSSSIQGARNYGYTF; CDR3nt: TGTGCCAGCAGCAGCAGTATTCAGGGGGCGAGGAACTATGGCTACACCTTC
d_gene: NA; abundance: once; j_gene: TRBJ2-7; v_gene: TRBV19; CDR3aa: CASSPHSSEQYF; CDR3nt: TGTGCCAGTAGTCCCCATAGTTCTGAGCAGTACTTC
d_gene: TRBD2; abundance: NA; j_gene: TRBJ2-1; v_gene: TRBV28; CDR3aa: CASSSPGEREYNEQFF; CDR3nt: TGTGCCAGCAGTTCCCCGGGGGAGCGGGAGTACAATGAGCAGTTCTTC